The rows below give T cell receptor beta chains drawn from one sample of a study of blood T cell repertoires in COVID-19. Profiled with immunoSEQ multiplex PCR; TCRdb holds only in-frame clones, not every one. The sample holds 250,000 to 300,000 clones, around three quarters seen once. What was sequenced was peripheral blood. These receptors all come from a woman at least 80 years old with acute or convalescent COVID-19. Each CDR3 is given with its conserved first and last residue. The D gene is left open where the match is weak. Clone size is shown for a subset of rows, as once, few, many or a class of expanded clone.

cdr3_nt cdr3_aa j_call d_call v_call clone_size
TGTGCCAGCAGTTTTTTGGGGAGGACTGAAGCTTTCTTT CASSFLGRTEAFF TRBJ1-1 . TRBV27 .
TGCGCCAGCAGCTTGGGAGCTAGCGACTACGAGCAGTACTTC CASSLGASDYEQYF TRBJ2-7 . TRBV5-1 once
TGTGCTAGCCGCAGCGGGAGTCTCTACAATGAGCAGTTCTTC CASRSGSLYNEQFF TRBJ2-1 TRBD2 TRBV12-5 .
TGTGCCAGCAGCCCCGCGGCGAACACTGAAGCTTTCTTT CASSPAANTEAFF TRBJ1-1 . TRBV7-9 once
TGCAGTGCTAGTGATCTTTTACCCCAGAATTCACCCCTCCACTTT CSASDLLPQNSPLHF TRBJ1-6 . TRBV20-1 .
TGTGCCAGCAGCTTAGCTGGCAGCAATCAGCCCCAGCATTTT CASSLAGSNQPQHF TRBJ1-5 . TRBV7-9 .
TGTGCCTGGAGTGTACAGAGCAATCAGCCCCAGCATTTT CAWSVQSNQPQHF TRBJ1-5 . TRBV30 few
TGTGCCAGCAGCTTAGACAGGCCCCTAAGGGGCGAAAAACTGTTTTTT CASSLDRPLRGEKLFF TRBJ1-4 . TRBV7-9 .
TGCGCCAGCAGCCAAGAGCAGGCCTACGAGCAGTACTTC CASSQEQAYEQYF TRBJ2-7 . TRBV4-1 .
TGTGCCAGCAGCCTACCCCTCTACGAGCAGTACTTC CASSLPLYEQYF TRBJ2-7 . TRBV6-5 .
TGTGCCAGCAGTGAAGCAGGCAGGGTGAGGGGCTACACCTTC CASSEAGRVRGYTF TRBJ1-2 . TRBV6-1 .
TGTGCCAGCAGCCAAGGGCCGGCGGGCACAGATACGCAGTATTTT CASSQGPAGTDTQYF TRBJ2-3 . TRBV3-1/TRBV3-2 .
TGTGCCAGCAGCCTCAGGGGCGGAAAGAACGAAGCTTTCTTT CASSLRGGKNEAFF TRBJ1-1 . TRBV3-1/TRBV3-2 .
TGTGCCAGCAGCCCCCCCGGGACTCTCCTTAAGTGGCAGTACTTC CASSPPGTLLKWQYF TRBJ2-7 . TRBV11-2 .
TGCGCCAGCAGCTTGGGGCAGGGGCTCGTCTATGAGCAGTTCTTC CASSLGQGLVYEQFF TRBJ2-1 . TRBV5-1 many
TGTGCCAGCAAACCGGGACTAGCCTCCTACGAGCAGTACTTC CASKPGLASYEQYF TRBJ2-7 TRBD2 TRBV6-5 .
TGTGCCACCAGCACCCCGGGGTGGCGGACCTCTGGGGCCAACGTCCTGACTTTC CATSTPGWRTSGANVLTF TRBJ2-6 . TRBV15 .
TGTGCCAGCAGCTTAGATAGGGGGACAGGACCTTATAGCAATCAGCCCCAGCATTTT CASSLDRGTGPYSNQPQHF TRBJ1-5 TRBD1 TRBV11-3 once
TGTGCCAGCAGCCCCGGGATAGGAGAGACCCAGTACTTC CASSPGIGETQYF TRBJ2-5 . TRBV6-5 .
TGTGCCAGTAGTTTCAGGGGGCGCGAGATGGCTTTCTTT CASSFRGREMAFF TRBJ1-1 TRBD1 TRBV19 .
TGTGCCAGCAGTTACCGGCAGACACTGAACACTGAAGCTTTCTTT CASSYRQTLNTEAFF TRBJ1-1 . TRBV6-5 .
TGCGCCAGCAGCTTGGCGTCGGAGAATTCACCCCTCCACTTT CASSLASENSPLHF TRBJ1-6 . TRBV5-1 .
TGCGCCAGCAGCCAAGATTTATCCCATGGCTACACCTTC CASSQDLSHGYTF TRBJ1-2 . TRBV4-1 few
TGTGCCAGCAGTTCCGGACAGGTATCCTACGAGCAGTACTTC CASSSGQVSYEQYF TRBJ2-7 TRBD1 TRBV28 .
TGTGCCTGGGACAAAGCGGACAGATGGGTTGAAAAACTGTTTTTT CAWDKADRWVEKLFF TRBJ1-4 . TRBV30 .
TGCGCCAGCAGCCCCCAGGGGGAGCGGGAGCAGTACTTC CASSPQGEREQYF TRBJ2-7 TRBD1 TRBV5-1 .
TGTGCCAGCAGTTCCACAACCTATGGCTACACCTTC CASSSTTYGYTF TRBJ1-2 . TRBV6-5 .
TGTGCCAGCAGCTTGCAAGCGGGGGGTCACTACGAGCAGTACTTC CASSLQAGGHYEQYF TRBJ2-7 TRBD2 TRBV7-3 .
TGTGCCAGCTCACCAAAGGGAAGGGGCACTGAAGCTTTCTTT CASSPKGRGTEAFF TRBJ1-1 . TRBV18 .
TGTGCCAGCAGCCCTTTGGGCCGACAGGAGAAAGCTTTCTTT CASSPLGRQEKAFF TRBJ1-1 . TRBV7-9 .
TGTGCCAGCAGCTTGGCGGTTGGGAGCTCCTACGAGCAGTACTTC CASSLAVGSSYEQYF TRBJ2-7 . TRBV5-5 .
TGTGCCAGCAGCCAGACAGGGGGTTCTTACGAGCAGTACTTC CASSQTGGSYEQYF TRBJ2-7 TRBD1 TRBV14 few
TGTGCCAGTAGTACAGGGAGGGACACCTCGGTAGTTGACACTGAAGCTTTCTTT CASSTGRDTSVVDTEAFF TRBJ1-1 . TRBV19 .
TGTGCCAGCAGTCCCTATAACTACGAGCAGTACTTC CASSPYNYEQYF TRBJ2-7 . TRBV2 .
TGTGCCAGCACCAGGAGGGGCGTTGGTGGAGGTGAAAAACTGTTTTTT CASTRRGVGGGEKLFF TRBJ1-4 . TRBV21-1 .
TGTGCCAGCAGCTTAAATACAGGGGCTAGTACTGAAGCTTTCTTT CASSLNTGASTEAFF TRBJ1-1 TRBD1 TRBV7-2 .
TGCGCCAGCAGCCCTGCGCTGGCAGGGGGGTCGTACGAGCAGTACTTC CASSPALAGGSYEQYF TRBJ2-7 . TRBV5-1 .
TGTGCCAGCAGCATTAGCGGGGCTTCCACAGATACGCAGTATTTT CASSISGASTDTQYF TRBJ2-3 TRBD2 TRBV7-9 once
TGTGCCAGTAGTATATCTGACCTACAGGGGACTGAAGCTTTCTTT CASSISDLQGTEAFF TRBJ1-1 TRBD1 TRBV19 .
TGTGCCAGCAGTTCAAACTACGAGCAGTACTTC CASSSNYEQYF TRBJ2-7 . TRBV6-5 .